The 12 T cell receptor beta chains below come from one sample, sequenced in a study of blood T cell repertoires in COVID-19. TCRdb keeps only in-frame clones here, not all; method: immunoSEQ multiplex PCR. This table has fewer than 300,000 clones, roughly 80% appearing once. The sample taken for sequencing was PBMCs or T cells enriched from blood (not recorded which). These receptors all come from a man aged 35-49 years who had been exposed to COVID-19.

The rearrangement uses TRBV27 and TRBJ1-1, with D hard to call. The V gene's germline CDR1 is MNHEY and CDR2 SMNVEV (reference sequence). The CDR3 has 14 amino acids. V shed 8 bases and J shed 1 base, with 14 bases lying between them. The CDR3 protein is CASPGGVSNTEAFF. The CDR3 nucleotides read TGTGCCAGCCCCGGCGGGGTCTCGAACACTGAAGCTTTCTTT.

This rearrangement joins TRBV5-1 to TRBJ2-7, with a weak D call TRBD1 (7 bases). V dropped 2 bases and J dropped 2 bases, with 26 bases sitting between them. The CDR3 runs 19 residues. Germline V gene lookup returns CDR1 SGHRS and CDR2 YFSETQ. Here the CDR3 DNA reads TGCGCCAGCAGCTTACGCCCGGGGAGGACAGGACCGATCACCTACGAGCAGTACTTC. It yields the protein CASSLRPGRTGPITYEQYF. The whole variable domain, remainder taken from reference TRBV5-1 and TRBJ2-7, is KAGVTQTPRYLIKTRGQQVTLSCSPISGHRSVSWYQQTPGQGLQFLFEYFSETQRNKGNFPGRFSGRQFSNSRSEMNVSTLELGDSALYLCASSLRPGRTGPITYEQYFGPGTRLTVT.

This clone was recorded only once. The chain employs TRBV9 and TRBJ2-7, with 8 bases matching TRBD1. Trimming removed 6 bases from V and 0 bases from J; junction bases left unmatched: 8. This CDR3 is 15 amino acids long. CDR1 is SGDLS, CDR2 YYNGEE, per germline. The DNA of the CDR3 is TGTGCCAGCACACGGACAGGGACTTTCTCCTACGAGCAGTACTTC. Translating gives CASTRTGTFSYEQYF.

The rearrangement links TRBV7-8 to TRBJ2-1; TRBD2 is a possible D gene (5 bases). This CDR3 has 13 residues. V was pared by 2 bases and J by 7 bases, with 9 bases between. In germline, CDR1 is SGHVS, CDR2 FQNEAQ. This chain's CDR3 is CASSLMRDNEQFF. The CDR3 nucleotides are TGTGCCAGCAGCTTAATGAGGGATAATGAGCAGTTCTTC.

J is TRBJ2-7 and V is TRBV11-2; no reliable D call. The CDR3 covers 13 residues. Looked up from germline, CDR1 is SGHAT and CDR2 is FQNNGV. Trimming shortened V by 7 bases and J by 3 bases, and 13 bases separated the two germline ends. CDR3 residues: CASTPDTYYEQYF. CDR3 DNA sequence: TGTGCCAGCACCCCTGACACCTACTACGAGCAGTACTTC. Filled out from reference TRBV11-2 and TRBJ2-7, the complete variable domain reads EAGVAQSPRYKIIEKRQSVAFWCNPISGHATLYWYQQILGQGPKLLIQFQNNGVVDDSQLPKDRFSAERLKGVDSTLKIQPAKLEDSAVYLCASTPDTYYEQYFGPGTRLTVT.

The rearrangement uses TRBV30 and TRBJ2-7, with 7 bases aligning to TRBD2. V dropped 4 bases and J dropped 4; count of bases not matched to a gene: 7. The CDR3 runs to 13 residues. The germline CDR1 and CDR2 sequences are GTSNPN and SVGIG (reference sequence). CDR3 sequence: CAWNLMGGYEQYF. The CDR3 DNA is TGTGCCTGGAACCTAATGGGGGGGTACGAGCAGTACTTC.

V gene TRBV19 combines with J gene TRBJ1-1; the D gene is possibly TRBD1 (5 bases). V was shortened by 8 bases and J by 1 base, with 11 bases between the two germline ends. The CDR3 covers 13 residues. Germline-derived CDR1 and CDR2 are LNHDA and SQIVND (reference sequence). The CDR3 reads CASSGLRNTEAFF. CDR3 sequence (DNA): TGTGCCAGTTCGGGACTTCGGAACACTGAAGCTTTCTTT.

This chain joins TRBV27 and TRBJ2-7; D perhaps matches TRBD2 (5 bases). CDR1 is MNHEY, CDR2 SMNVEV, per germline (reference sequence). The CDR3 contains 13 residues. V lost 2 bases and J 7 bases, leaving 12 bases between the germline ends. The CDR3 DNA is TGTGCCAGCAGTTTACAGGTTCGGAGGGAGCAGTACTTC. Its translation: CASSLQVRREQYF.

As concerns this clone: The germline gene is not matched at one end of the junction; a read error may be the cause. This chain's CDR3 is CASRGQGVWASF. In DNA, the CDR3 is TGTGCCAGCAGGGGGCAGGGGGTATGGGCCTCCTTC. The chain uses TRBV7-9 and TRBJ1-2, with TRBD1 matching over 7 bases. This CDR3 has 12 residues. Germline CDR1 and CDR2: SEHNR and FQNEAQ (reference sequence).

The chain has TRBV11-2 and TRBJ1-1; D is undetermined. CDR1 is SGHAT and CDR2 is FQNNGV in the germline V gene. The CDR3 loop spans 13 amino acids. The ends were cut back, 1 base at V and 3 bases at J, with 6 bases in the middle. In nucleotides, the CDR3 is TGTGCCAGCAGCTTAGGGGCTTACACTGAAGCTTTCTTT. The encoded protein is CASSLGAYTEAFF.

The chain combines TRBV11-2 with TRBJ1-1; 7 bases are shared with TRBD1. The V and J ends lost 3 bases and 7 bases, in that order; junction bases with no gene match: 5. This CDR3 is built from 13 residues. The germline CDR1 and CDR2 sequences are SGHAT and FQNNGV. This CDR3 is CASSFRTGYEAFF. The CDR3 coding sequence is TGTGCCAGCAGCTTCCGGACAGGATATGAAGCTTTCTTT.

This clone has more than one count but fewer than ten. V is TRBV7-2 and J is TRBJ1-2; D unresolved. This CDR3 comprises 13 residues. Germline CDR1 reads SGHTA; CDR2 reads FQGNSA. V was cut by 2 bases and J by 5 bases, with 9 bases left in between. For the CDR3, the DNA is TGTGCCAGCAGCTTAAACAACCTGTATGGCTACACCTTC. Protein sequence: CASSLNNLYGYTF.